The 31 T cell receptor beta chains listed next were all sequenced from one sample in a study of cytomegalovirus exposure and HLA in healthy donors. Produced via immunoSEQ multiplex PCR; TCRdb's table is partial and in-frame only. In the table there are more than 150,000 clones, around 89% of which are singletons. Sequenced: PBMCs. The origin of the receptors is a man between 18 and 29 years old in good health and CMV-seronegative.

This clone has only a few counts. The V and J genes are TRBV7-6 and TRBJ1-1, with D unresolved. This CDR3 is 13 amino acids long. V shed 7 bases and J shed 0 bases, with 9 bases lying between them. In germline, CDR1 is SGHVS, CDR2 FNYEAQ. The CDR3 here is CASTQDLNTEAFF. The CDR3 DNA reads as TGTGCCAGCACCCAGGATCTGAACACTGAAGCTTTCTTT.

The rearrangement joins TRBV5-1 to TRBJ1-6; D possibly corresponds to TRBD1 (6 bases). Per germline, CDR1 SGHRS and CDR2 YFSETQ. The CDR3 extends over 15 amino acids. Trimming pared 4 bases from V and 5 bases from J, leaving 13 bases between. The CDR3 is CASSLGGGDNSPLHF. The DNA of the CDR3 is TGCGCCAGCAGCCTCGGCGGGGGCGATAATTCACCCCTCCACTTT.

The chain combines TRBV27 with TRBJ2-1; no definite D call. Germline CDR1 is MNHEY and CDR2 is SMNVEV (reference sequence). The ends were cut back, 3 bases at V and 9 bases at J, with 6 bases in the middle. The CDR3 spans 11 residues. The DNA for the CDR3 is TGTGCCAGCAGTTTCTTCGGTGAGCAGTTCTTC. It specifies CASSFFGEQFF.

This chain connects TRBV10-1 to TRBJ2-7; 8 positions agree with TRBD2. The CDR3 consists of 13 residues. The germline gives CDR1 WNHNN, CDR2 SYGVQD (reference sequence). The trim removed 4 bases at V and 2 bases at J, leaving 1 base unmatched. Here the CDR3 DNA reads TGCGCCAGCAGTGGTAGCGGGACCTACGAGCAGTACTTC. Translation gives CASSGSGTYEQYF.

The V and J genes are TRBV10-1 and TRBJ1-2; a possible D gene is TRBD1 (5 bases). V lost 2 bases, J lost 4 bases, and 8 bases lay in between. Germline values: CDR1 WNHNN, CDR2 SYGVQD (reference sequence). This CDR3 region has 13 residues. The CDR3 region is CASSETGSYGYTF. Written as DNA, the CDR3 is TGCGCCAGCAGTGAGACAGGAAGCTATGGCTACACCTTC.

The chain combines TRBV7-9 with TRBJ2-2; D possibly corresponds to TRBD1 (6 bases). Trimming removed 7 bases from V and 5 bases from J, with 17 bases in between. The germline V gene has CDR1 SEHNR and CDR2 FQNEAQ (reference sequence). The CDR3 runs to 15 residues. The CDR3 protein is CASMSLRGPTGELFF. The CDR3 nucleotides read TGTGCCAGCATGTCGCTCAGGGGTCCGACCGGGGAGCTGTTTTTT.

The J gene is TRBJ1-1, the V gene TRBV6-1; a possible D gene is TRBD1 (5 bases). V lost 9 bases and J lost 10, with 18 bases in between. This CDR3 is built from 12 residues. CDR1 and CDR2 (germline): MNHNS, SASEGT. CDR3 in DNA: TGTGCCAGTGAGAAGGTCCCCGGGGGAGCTTTCTTT. Encoded protein: CASEKVPGGAFF.

This chain uses TRBV5-1 with TRBJ2-2, with 10 bases identical to TRBD2. This CDR3 has 16 residues. Per germline, CDR1 SGHRS and CDR2 YFSETQ. After removal of 7 bases from V and 6 bases from J, the junction contained 12 bases not matched to a gene. The CDR3 protein is CASRPTGSGRAGELFF. Written as DNA, the CDR3 is TGCGCCAGCCGTCCTACGGGGAGCGGGAGGGCCGGGGAGCTGTTTTTT. The full variable domain, its missing parts supplied by reference TRBV5-1 and TRBJ2-2, is KAGVTQTPRYLIKTRGQQVTLSCSPISGHRSVSWYQQTPGQGLQFLFEYFSETQRNKGNFPGRFSGRQFSNSRSEMNVSTLELGDSALYLCASRPTGSGRAGELFFGEGSRLTVL.

The CDR3 DNA is TGCAGCGCGTCTTCTGCAGGGGGGAATGAGCAGTTCTTC. As protein: CSASSAGGNEQFF. This chain links TRBV29-1 with TRBJ2-1; TRBD1 might be the D (7 bases). The germline V gene encodes CDR1 SQVTM and CDR2 ANQGSEA. V lost 7 bases to trimming and J lost 7 bases, with 17 bases between them. The CDR3 loop spans 13 amino acids.

The chain uses TRBV28 and TRBJ1-1, with a tentative D call TRBD1 (5 bases). The germline V and J ends were trimmed by 5 bases and 0 bases, with 13 bases remaining between them. The CDR3 totals 15 residues. From germline, CDR1 is MDHEN and CDR2 SYDVKM. The CDR3: CASSHGGELNTEAFF. For the CDR3, the DNA is TGTGCCAGCAGTCATGGAGGGGAATTGAACACTGAAGCTTTCTTT.

This clone was counted a single time. The chain couples TRBV4-3 to TRBJ1-2, with 7 bases lining up with TRBD1. The CDR3 spans 15 residues. CDR1 is LGHNA and CDR2 is YSLEER in the germline V gene. Trimming cost V 1 base and J 6 bases; bases outside gene matches: 8. The CDR3 DNA follows: TGCGCCAGCAGCCAAGTCACAGGGGCTCGGGATGGCTACACCTTC. Its translation: CASSQVTGARDGYTF.

This clone was detected only once. The chain couples TRBV27 to TRBJ1-3; maybe TRBD1 (5 bases). Germline values: CDR1 MNHEY, CDR2 SMNVEV (reference sequence). CDR3 length: 15 amino acids. Trimming cost V 3 bases and J 0 bases, with 9 bases left between them. The CDR3 is CASSFTGASGNTIYF. As DNA, the CDR3 is TGTGCCAGCAGTTTCACAGGAGCCTCTGGAAACACCATATATTTT.

This clone was counted a few times. This sequence joins TRBV10-2 and TRBJ1-1, with 8 bases that match TRBD1. The junction had 9 bases not matched to a gene; V was cut back by 4 bases and J by 11 bases. The germline CDR1 and CDR2 sequences are WSHSY and SAAADI. The CDR3 runs to 13 residues. The CDR3 nucleotides are TGCGCCAGCAGTGCCTCGGACAGGGCGCCCGCTTTCTTT. This sequence encodes CASSASDRAPAFF.

The V and J genes are TRBV28 and TRBJ1-1, with 9 bases identical to TRBD1. Germline values: CDR1 MDHEN, CDR2 SYDVKM. V gave up 9 bases and J gave up 6 bases; unmatched junction bases: 2. The CDR3 is made up of 11 amino acids. Written as DNA, the CDR3 is TGTGCCAGTACAGGGGGCTCTGAAGCTTTCTTT. The encoded protein is CASTGGSEAFF.

The rearrangement uses TRBV7-2 and TRBJ2-3; TRBD2 might be the D (6 bases). The V end lost 4 bases, the J end lost 0 bases, and 14 bases lay between the germline ends. The CDR3 runs to 16 residues. The germline CDR1 and CDR2 sequences are SGHTA and FQGNSA. The CDR3 nucleotides are TGTGCCAGCAGCTCAATTTCTAGCGCAAGCACAGATACGCAGTATTTT. Protein sequence: CASSSISSASTDTQYF.

The chain has TRBV11-3 and TRBJ2-7; 15 nucleotides agree with TRBD2. CDR1 is SGHNT and CDR2 is YENEEA in the germline V gene. V lost 5 bases, J lost 4 bases, and 3 bases stayed unmatched. The CDR3 contains 15 residues. The CDR3: CASSAGLAGGYEQYF. The CDR3 bases are TGTGCCAGCAGCGCGGGACTAGCGGGAGGATACGAGCAGTACTTC.

This clone was recorded once. V and J are TRBV11-3 and TRBJ2-5, with D perhaps TRBD1 (6 bases). Per germline, CDR1 SGHNT and CDR2 YENEEA. V was clipped by 5 bases and J by 5 bases, with 18 bases between them. The CDR3 contains 15 residues. In DNA, the CDR3 is TGTGCCAGCAGCCCGTCGAGTAGTAGGGGGGAGACCCAGTACTTC. It specifies CASSPSSSRGETQYF. The variable domain in full, completed from reference TRBV11-3 and TRBJ2-5, reads EAGVVQSPRYKIIEKKQPVAFWCNPISGHNTLYWYLQNLGQGPELLIRYENEEAVDDSQLPKDRFSAERLKGVDSTLKIQPAELGDSAVYLCASSPSSSRGETQYFGPGTRLLVL.

The rearrangement joins TRBV5-1 to TRBJ2-5, with 10 bases identical to TRBD2. The CDR3 runs to 17 residues. Unmatched junction bases numbered 12, after V lost 3 bases and J lost 4 bases. Germline V gives CDR1 SGHRS, CDR2 YFSETQ. CDR3 DNA sequence: TGCGCCAGCAGCTCCCCGGAGAGCGGGGGGGCCGGAGAGACCCAGTACTTC. This codes for CASSSPESGGAGETQYF.

This rearrangement joins TRBV28 to TRBJ1-5; D unresolved. This CDR3 is built from 14 residues. CDR1 and CDR2 from the germline V gene are MDHEN and SYDVKM. The V and J ends lost 2 bases and 5 bases respectively, with 10 bases between them. The CDR3 DNA follows: TGTGCCAGCAGTTTAGCGACACCCGATCAGCCCCAGCATTTT. Translation gives CASSLATPDQPQHF.

V usage is TRBV5-5 and J usage is TRBJ1-5; D is perhaps TRBD1 (6 bases). Germline V gene lookup returns CDR1 SGHKS and CDR2 YYEKEE (reference sequence). Trimming removed 0 bases from V and 3 bases from J, with 13 bases in between. The CDR3 contains 16 residues. CDR3 sequence reads: CASSLEGQSSNQPQHF. Written as DNA, the CDR3 is TGTGCCAGCAGCTTGGAGGGACAAAGTTCCAATCAGCCCCAGCATTTT.

The rearrangement links TRBV19 to TRBJ2-7; D is unclear. CDR1 and CDR2 from the germline V gene are LNHDA and SQIVND (reference sequence). The CDR3 loop spans 11 amino acids. V lost 3 bases to trimming and J lost 3 bases, with 3 bases between them. CDR3 amino acids: CASSIGYEQYF. Here the CDR3 DNA reads TGTGCCAGTAGTATCGGCTACGAGCAGTACTTC.

The chain links TRBV11-2 to TRBJ1-3, with a weak D call TRBD1 (6 bases). The V end lost 5 bases, the J end lost 4 bases, and 9 bases lay between the germline ends. The CDR3 contains 13 residues. Per the germline V gene, CDR1 is SGHAT and CDR2 is FQNNGV. CDR3 sequence reads: CASSGQGGNTIYF. The CDR3 DNA reads TGTGCCAGCAGCGGTCAGGGGGGAAACACCATATATTTT.

The V call is TRBV19, the J call TRBJ1-2; D remains ambiguous. V shed 7 bases and J shed 4 bases, with 13 bases lying between them. The CDR3 is 13 amino acids. Germline CDR1 is LNHDA and CDR2 is SQIVND (reference sequence). The CDR3 spells CASNTQVSYGYTF. DNA of the CDR3: TGTGCCAGTAATACCCAGGTCTCCTATGGCTACACCTTC.

The chain is built from TRBV4-2 and TRBJ2-1; 10 nucleotides match TRBD2. V was pared by 1 base and J by 3 bases, with 3 bases of the junction left unmatched. The CDR3 covers 16 residues. The V gene's germline CDR1 is LGHNA and CDR2 YNFKEQ. Here the CDR3 DNA reads TGTGCCAGCAGCCAAGTTGGACTAGCGGACTACAATGAGCAGTTCTTC. Translation: CASSQVGLADYNEQFF.

The chain carries TRBV29-1 and TRBJ2-1; 7 bases line up with TRBD1. Germline CDR1 and CDR2: SQVTM and ANQGSEA. This CDR3 is built from 14 residues. V dropped 3 bases and J dropped 8; count of bases not matched to a gene: 10. CDR3 bases: TGCAGCGTTGATATAGGGGGCGCTTGGGATGAGCAGTTCTTC. Translating gives CSVDIGGAWDEQFF.

V usage is TRBV7-2 and J usage is TRBJ2-2; 7 positions match TRBD2. The V and J ends lost 1 base and 4 bases, in that order; junction bases with no gene match: 6. This CDR3 has 16 residues. Germline CDR1 SGHTA, CDR2 FQGNSA. In DNA form, the CDR3 reads TGTGCCAGCAGCTTAGGGTCTAGCGGTTTCACCGGGGAGCTGTTTTTT. Translating gives CASSLGSSGFTGELFF.

This chain uses TRBV27 with TRBJ2-7, with D perhaps matching TRBD1 (5 bases). Looked up from germline, CDR1 is MNHEY and CDR2 is SMNVEV (reference sequence). The CDR3 is 15 amino acids. V was trimmed by 1 base and J by 4 bases, leaving 14 bases between them. The CDR3 nucleotides read TGTGCCAGCAGTTTATTTGGCAGGGTGGAATACGAGCAGTACTTC. The encoded protein is CASSLFGRVEYEQYF.

This chain joins TRBV4-1 and TRBJ2-7, with 7 bases matching TRBD1. V was pared by 4 bases and J by 6 bases, with 9 bases of the junction left unmatched. This CDR3 contains 14 residues. Germline CDR1 MGHRA, CDR2 YSYEKL. This CDR3 is CASSLVVGGIEQYV. CDR3 sequence (DNA): TGCGCCAGCAGCCTAGTAGTAGGGGGCATCGAGCAGTACGTC.

The V call is TRBV9, the J call TRBJ1-3, with D unresolved. The germline CDR1 and CDR2 sequences are SGDLS and YYNGEE. The CDR3 spans 14 residues. V was pared by 0 bases and J by 2 bases, with 6 bases between. Written as DNA, the CDR3 is TGTGCCAGCAGCGTAGGAGGTGCTGGAAACACCATATATTTT. Amino acids: CASSVGGAGNTIYF.

This clone was counted a single time. The J gene is TRBJ2-3, the V gene TRBV10-1; 7 bases fit TRBD2. V trimming: 6 bases; J trimming: 1 base; junction bases outside the gene matches: 7. CDR3 length: 15 residues. The germline V gene has CDR1 WNHNN and CDR2 SYGVQD (reference sequence). The CDR3 DNA sequence: TGCGCCAGCAGCGATCGCGGGAGAGGCACAGATACGCAGTATTTT. This codes for CASSDRGRGTDTQYF.

This sequence joins TRBV5-1 and TRBJ2-1; 8 bases are shared with TRBD1. CDR1 SGHRS and CDR2 YFSETQ come from the germline V gene. This CDR3 comprises 13 residues. V shed 4 bases and J 8 bases; nucleotides not matched to a gene: 5. The chain's CDR3 is CASSTDRAYEQFF. For the CDR3, the DNA is TGCGCCAGCAGCACGGACAGGGCGTATGAGCAGTTCTTC.